This entry describes one T cell receptor (beta chain). Its specific antigen is unknown. Base qualities were left out, and no much larger clone turns up one base away. The immunoSEQ assay, a bias-controlled multiplex PCR with V- and J-specific primers, was used to amplify TCR beta CDR3 regions from genomic DNA. A second PCR step added a proprietary barcode and Illumina adapter sequences to the CDR3 amplicons. An Illumina MiSeq instrument was used to sequence the CDR3 libraries. For the original study's pipeline: Export and quality control were handled in immunoSEQ Analyzer 3.0, while downstream analyses relied on R Bioconductor and Immunarch. Only productive rearrangements within the normalized downsampled data set were used in the calculation of repertoire metrics. Pathologically expanded clonotypes were defined as those larger than 5 templates in the normalized cohort. The Inverse Simpson Index was used to measure repertoire diversity. To capture all clonotypes, CMV-specificity analyses were performed on the non-normalized data set. As stored in TCRdb, this immuneACCESS dataset retains in-frame rearrangements with V and J assigned. A fraction of the clones does not appear; measured against another copy, unresolved V genes explain less than half of the discrepancy, and the remainder lacks a known reason. V and J calls and clone size follow that table, whereas D and trimming were derived from the DNA. Recorded for this sample are 15,000 to 20,000 clones; approximately 80% of them occurred a single time. The ten largest make up about 17% of the sample.

The time point label for this specimen denotes: recipient sample about 28 days before transplant, after cytoreduction. Blood samples were obtained from recipients approximately 28 days before transplant and at days 30, 100 and 180 after transplant. Nuclei Lysis Solution was used to extract genomic DNA from fresh or cryopreserved unfractionated peripheral blood mononuclear cells. The source of the sample is a study of T cell clonotyping in hematopoietic cell transplantation (dated by TCRdb to the early 2020s). Background for the entire study: Pretransplant samples from recipients were collected after cytoreduction. The study collected 130 or so blood samples from 30 to 45 consecutive transplant recipients and their related donors. Recruitment of patients ran from late 2015 to early 2017, and follow-up continued until late 2020 or until death. General findings and caveats noted by the study authors: Recipient TCR diversity fell after transplant, with pathologically expanded clonotypes rising progressively from day 30 to day 180. The sample size was limited, and because cells were not sorted, the contributions of CD4 and CD8 repertoires could not be separated. Broader posttransplant TCR repertoire diversity was predicted by donor and pretransplant recipient Inverse Simpson Index values. Overlap with donor repertoires was found for only a small fraction of recipient repertoires, with over 95% found to appear de novo at the given depth.

The CDR3 runs 15 residues from the cysteine to the phenylalanine. Of all the DNA, just the CDR3 is kept, 45 bases in frame from base 1. CDR1 and CDR2, looked up from the germline V gene, are SGHNT and YENEEA. Trimming takes 5 bases off V and 2 bases off J; junction bases not matched to a gene: 8. Sequencing was performed on peripheral blood mononuclear cells, taken before stem cell transplant. The TCR originated in a man in his fifties or sixties with acute myeloid leukemia. Some clones in this sample may be carry-over from other donors' samples. Recombination linked TRBV11-3 to TRBJ2-5; 7 central nucleotides agree with TRBD2. The CDR3: CASSPQWGGQETQYF. DNA sequence: TGTGCCAGCAGCCCCCAGTGGGGGGGGCAAGAGACCCAGTACTTC.